Each of the 26 T cell receptor beta chains below was sequenced from the same sample in a study of cytomegalovirus exposure and HLA in healthy donors. The PCR contained 60 Vbeta and 13 Jbeta primers. Data came from immunoSEQ multiplex PCR; TCRdb stores just in-frame clones and leaves some out. Among 150,000 to 200,000 clones listed, 60% to 80% were seen once. Sequencing was done on a sample of PBMCs. Receptors were obtained from a man aged 35-49 years in good health and CMV-seronegative.

A few counts support this clone. The chain couples TRBV15 to TRBJ1-2; D perhaps matches TRBD1 (6 bases). The CDR3 loop spans 14 amino acids. From germline, CDR1 is LNHNV and CDR2 YYDKDF (reference sequence). V was clipped by 3 bases and J by 4 bases, with 12 bases between them. The CDR3 spells CATSRAGGGYGYTF. The CDR3 DNA reads TGTGCCACCAGCAGGGCTGGGGGCGGCTATGGCTACACCTTC.

The chain uses TRBV30 and TRBJ2-5, with 7 bases matching TRBD2. V was clipped by 5 bases and J by 2 bases; unmatched bases: 5. Germline CDR1 GTSNPN, CDR2 SVGIG (reference sequence). The CDR3 consists of 13 residues. The CDR3 reads CAWAGTKQETQYF. The CDR3 bases are TGTGCCTGGGCCGGGACTAAACAAGAGACCCAGTACTTC.

The V gene is TRBV27, the J gene TRBJ1-2; 7 bases are shared with TRBD1. V dropped 6 bases and J dropped 2; count of bases not matched to a gene: 12. This CDR3 comprises 16 residues. Germline V lookup: CDR1 MNHEY, CDR2 SMNVEV (reference sequence). In DNA form, the CDR3 reads TGTGCCAGCAGACCTGACAGGGCCGCCTCAAACTATGGCTACACCTTC. Translating it yields CASRPDRAASNYGYTF.

A single count supports this clone. The chain employs TRBV7-9 and TRBJ2-2, with 11 positions matching TRBD1. Per the germline V gene, CDR1 is SEHNR and CDR2 is FQNEAQ (reference sequence). The CDR3 consists of 17 residues. With V trimmed by 5 bases and J by 5 bases, 10 bases remained unmatched. In nucleotides, the CDR3 is TGTGCCAGCAGCGCATTGGAGGGACAGGGGGATACCGGGGAGCTGTTTTTT. Translation: CASSALEGQGDTGELFF.

The table lists this clone with a count of one. This chain connects TRBV7-2 to TRBJ2-5; D is undetermined. The CDR3 runs 13 residues. From germline, CDR1 is SGHTA and CDR2 FQGNSA. The V gene lost 8 bases and the J gene lost 2 bases, with 12 bases spanning the gap. The CDR3 DNA sequence: TGTGCCAGCGGCAGTCCCAATCAAGAGACCCAGTACTTC. The encoded protein is CASGSPNQETQYF.

The V and J genes are TRBV7-9 and TRBJ2-3; 8 bases fit TRBD2. This CDR3 spans 15 amino acids. J lost 4 bases, V lost 5 bases, and 8 bases had no gene match. Germline assignment: CDR1 SEHNR and CDR2 FQNEAQ (reference sequence). The CDR3 DNA sequence: TGTGCCAGCAGCCCTACGGGACTAGTTTCAGATACGCAGTATTTT. Amino acid sequence: CASSPTGLVSDTQYF. Variable domain in full (rest from reference TRBV7-9 and TRBJ2-3): DTGVSQNPRHKITKRGQNVTFRCDPISEHNRLYWYRQTLGQGPEFLTYFQNEAQLEKSRLLSDRFSAERPKGSFSTLEIQRTEQGDSAMYLCASSPTGLVSDTQYFGPGTRLTVL.

The rearrangement uses TRBV27 and TRBJ1-2, with unresolved D. Germline V lookup: CDR1 MNHEY, CDR2 SMNVEV (reference sequence). Trimming pared 6 bases from V and 4 bases from J, leaving 18 bases between. The CDR3 has 15 amino acids. The DNA of the CDR3 is TGTGCCAGCAGCACGCCCGGAGGGTCGCCCTATGGCTACACCTTC. It specifies CASSTPGGSPYGYTF.

This clone was recorded a few times. The genes are TRBV2 and TRBJ2-3, with TRBD2 identical over 8 bases. From germline, CDR1 is SNHLY and CDR2 FYNNEI. The CDR3 totals 18 residues. Trimming at V came to 8 bases and at J to 3 bases, leaving 19 bases not matched to a gene. The CDR3 coding sequence is TGTGCCAGCCAGGCTTTGGGAGTAGCGGGGTCAGGAACAGATACGCAGTATTTT. Residues: CASQALGVAGSGTDTQYF.

The CDR3 nucleotides read TGTGCCCCCACCCCAGCCGGGACTAGCGCTAACCTTAACACCGGGGAGCTGTTTTTT. Translated, it gives CAPTPAGTSANLNTGELFF. This chain uses TRBV27 with TRBJ2-2; the match to TRBD2 covers 10 bases. V trimming: 11 bases; J trimming: 2 bases; junction bases outside the gene matches: 20. Per the germline V gene, CDR1 is MNHEY and CDR2 is SMNVEV (reference sequence). CDR3 length equals 19 residues.

This rearrangement joins TRBV6-4 to TRBJ2-3, with D perhaps TRBD2 (5 bases). V was clipped by 3 bases and J by 4 bases, with 8 bases between them. The germline V gene has CDR1 MRHNA and CDR2 SNTAGT. The CDR3 spans 13 residues. The CDR3 DNA follows: TGTGCCAGCAGTGAGGAGGCCTCAGATACGCAGTATTTT. As protein: CASSEEASDTQYF.

V and J are TRBV10-3 and TRBJ2-3; D unresolved. The germline V gene encodes CDR1 ENHRY and CDR2 SYGVKD. The V and J ends lost 6 bases and 1 base respectively, with 11 bases between them. There are 14 residues in the CDR3. The CDR3 DNA reads as TGTGCCATCAGAGATAGTCGAGGCACAGATACGCAGTATTTT. The encoded protein is CAIRDSRGTDTQYF.

This rearrangement joins TRBV30 to TRBJ1-4; the D gene is possibly TRBD1 (5 bases). There are 14 residues in the CDR3. Germline CDR1 is GTSNPN and CDR2 is SVGIG (reference sequence). With 2 bases removed from V and 6 bases from J, the gap between germline ends came to 13 bases. The CDR3 region has the DNA TGTGCCTGGAGTCCGGACATTTTGGATGAAAAACTGTTTTTT. This translates into CAWSPDILDEKLFF.

About this clone itself: The DNA is omitted, as the CDR3 cannot be located on it reliably, and the CDR3 follows TCRdb's listing. This chain uses TRBV7-2 with TRBJ2-1; the table's D call, TRBD2, has no DNA check behind it. Germline V gene sequence: CDR1 SGHTA, CDR2 FQGNSA. The CDR3 is 14 residues long, ends included. CDR3 sequence: CASSFGPGGVEQFF.

This chain connects TRBV14 to TRBJ2-7; D uncertain. CDR3 length: 13 residues. Germline CDR1 is SGHDN and CDR2 is FVKESK. Trimming took off 1 base at V and 9 bases at J, with 13 bases between the two ends. CDR3 DNA: TGTGCCAGCAGCCAAGGGGCTCGTGGTAGGCAGTACTTC. It yields the protein CASSQGARGRQYF.

This chain joins TRBV7-2 and TRBJ1-4, with D uncertain. This CDR3 is 13 amino acids long. V lost 5 bases and J lost 0, with 4 bases in between. CDR1 and CDR2 from the germline V gene are SGHTA and FQGNSA. The CDR3 DNA reads as TGTGCCAGCAGCCAATCAACTAATGAAAAACTGTTTTTT. Protein: CASSQSTNEKLFF.

V is TRBV27 and J is TRBJ1-2; TRBD1 might be the D (5 bases). This CDR3 is 14 amino acids long. Germline V lookup: CDR1 MNHEY, CDR2 SMNVEV (reference sequence). V lost 6 bases and J 2 bases, leaving 13 bases between the germline ends. The CDR3 region has the DNA TGTGCCAGCAGACGCCTTGGGGGGAACTATGGCTACACCTTC. This encodes CASRRLGGNYGYTF.

This chain connects TRBV5-1 to TRBJ2-6, with 8 nucleotides matching TRBD1. Germline V CDR1 and CDR2: SGHRS, YFSETQ. With V trimmed by 4 bases and J by 3 bases, 9 bases remained unmatched. The CDR3 is made up of 17 amino acids. The CDR3: CASSPFGTGLGANVLTF. The CDR3 DNA is TGCGCCAGCAGCCCTTTTGGGACAGGTCTTGGGGCCAACGTCCTGACTTTC.

The chain joins TRBV18 to TRBJ2-5, with D possibly TRBD2 on 6 matching bases. Between the trimmed V and J ends, which lost 3 bases and 3 bases, there was a span of 17 bases. The germline CDR1 and CDR2 sequences are KGHSH and LQKENI. The CDR3 is 16 amino acids. This CDR3 reads CASSPQMGLREETQYF. In nucleotides, the CDR3 is TGTGCCAGCTCACCTCAGATGGGACTGAGGGAAGAGACCCAGTACTTC.

This rearrangement joins TRBV5-1 to TRBJ2-1, with 10 bases lining up with TRBD2. The V and J ends lost 2 bases and 4 bases, in that order; junction bases with no gene match: 6. The CDR3 contains 16 residues. Germline V gene sequence: CDR1 SGHRS, CDR2 YFSETQ. CDR3 DNA sequence: TGCGCCAGCAGCTTTCAAGCGGGAGGGGGGTACAATGAGCAGTTCTTC. It translates to CASSFQAGGGYNEQFF.

The chain joins TRBV6-5 to TRBJ2-7; TRBD1 is a possible D gene (5 bases). Trimming shortened V by 0 bases and J by 2 bases, and 11 bases separated the two germline ends. Germline assignment: CDR1 MNHEY and CDR2 SVGAGI. This CDR3 comprises 15 residues. CDR3 amino acids: CASSYSTAPTYEQYF. CDR3 sequence (DNA): TGTGCCAGCAGTTACTCGACAGCCCCTACCTACGAGCAGTACTTC.

The chain is built from TRBV25-1 and TRBJ1-3; unclear D gene. The V gene lost 6 bases and the J gene lost 5 bases, with 11 bases spanning the gap. The CDR3 is made up of 13 amino acids. CDR1 is MGHDK and CDR2 is SYGVNS in the germline V gene. DNA for the CDR3: TGTGCCAGCAGAGAGCCAGGCCGAAACACCATATATTTT. Translation: CASREPGRNTIYF.

CDR3 in DNA: TGTGCCAGCACCCCTAGCGGGGAATACGAGCAGTACTTC. Amino acids: CASTPSGEYEQYF. The chain uses TRBV6-6 and TRBJ2-7, with 9 bases lining up with TRBD2. Germline loops: CDR1 MNHNY, CDR2 SVGAGI (reference sequence). Trimming cost V 7 bases and J 4 bases; bases outside gene matches: 5. The length of the CDR3 is 13 residues.

J is TRBJ2-1 and V is TRBV4-3; 8 bases line up with TRBD1. The CDR3 sequence is 14 residues long. Trimming cost V 1 base and J 8 bases; bases outside gene matches: 4. The germline gives CDR1 LGHNA, CDR2 YSLEER. The CDR3 loop is CASSQGNRGDEQFF. CDR3 DNA sequence: TGCGCCAGCAGCCAAGGGAACAGGGGGGATGAGCAGTTCTTC.

The chain combines TRBV7-2 with TRBJ1-4; perhaps TRBD1 as D (5 bases). V lost 0 bases, J lost 2 bases, and 10 bases lay in between. This CDR3 region has 16 residues. Per the germline V gene, CDR1 is SGHTA and CDR2 is FQGNSA. The DNA for the CDR3 is TGTGCCAGCAGCTTAGCAGGGGTCGCCACTAATGAAAAACTGTTTTTT. Translation gives CASSLAGVATNEKLFF.

This clone was seen a few times. Here the CDR3 DNA reads TGTGCCAGCAGCTTAGGGAGCGGGGGTTTCAATGAGCAGTTCTTC. Its protein is CASSLGSGGFNEQFF. The chain joins TRBV7-2 to TRBJ2-1, with 8 bases identical to TRBD2. The CDR3 is made up of 15 amino acids. J was trimmed by 6 bases and V by 1 base; bases with no gene match: 5. CDR1 is SGHTA, CDR2 FQGNSA, per germline.

The chain recombines TRBV7-3 with TRBJ2-7; 7 bases align to TRBD2. V shed 5 bases, J shed 3 bases, and the junction held 7 bases outside the gene matches. Germline CDR1 reads SGHTA; CDR2 reads FQGTGA. This CDR3 spans 14 amino acids. CDR3 in amino acids: CASSQTGGSYEQYF. The CDR3 nucleotides are TGTGCCAGCAGCCAGACGGGGGGAAGCTACGAGCAGTACTTC.